The text below deals with one T cell receptor (beta chain). The antigen is undetermined. The data derive from a study of T cell responses to AZD1222 COVID-19 vaccine. Clones were read by immunoSEQ multiplex PCR, and TCRdb kept only the in-frame ones, dropping some. There are about 180,000 clones in the sample; around 90% occur only once, and 1.5% to 2.5% lies in the top ten. The CDR3 has 13 residues. Trimming pared 5 bases from V and 13 bases from J, leaving 18 bases between. The germline V gene has CDR1 MNHEY and CDR2 SVGAGI. General study points: There were mostly white British donors and more females than males, and clonal diversity was possibly underestimated. Baseline serology detected seropositivity in only 5 to 7 AZD1222 recipients.

The sequence came from an adult who received the AZD1222 COVID-19 vaccine. Here the sequenced sample was peripheral blood, taken 28 days after the second AZD1222 dose. The rearrangement uses TRBV6-5 and TRBJ2-4; TRBD1 is a possible D gene (6 bases). The CDR3 loop reads CASSLRIRDTQYF. CDR3 nucleotides: TGTGCCAGCAGTCTCCGGATCCGGGACACACAGTACTTC.